This T cell receptor (beta chain) was captured in a study of graft-versus-host responses after intestinal transplantation (dated by TCRdb to the early 2020s). A note on the overall study: Multivisceral, liver-intestinal, or isolated intestinal transplants were received by the recipients. Every recipient was given anti-thymocyte globulin induction, then maintenance tacrolimus and steroids for 2 to 3 years. After intestinal transplantation, graft-versus-host and host-versus-graft alloreactive T cell clones were followed in the graft, circulation and bone marrow using bulk TCR-beta CDR3 sequencing. Alloreactive clones were identified by sequencing pre-transplant mixed lymphocyte reaction products and comparing these products with unstimulated pre-transplant donor and recipient T cells. The cohort enrolled about two dozen intestinal transplant recipients including one retransplant, and a few patients lacking pretransplant specimens were excluded. A peak of at least 4% donor T cells among recipient peripheral blood mononuclear cells was the definition used for donor T cell macrochimerism. Samples from a few later patients were sequenced in-house on an Illumina MiSeq with MiXCR processing rather than by the commercial service. The research as a whole found: In the allografts of patients with donor T cell macrochimerism, GvH to HvG T cell clonal ratios were high. GvH clones were detected in recipient bone marrow, and some of these GvH clones were observed earlier in ileal mucosa or blood, consistent with an intestinal mucosal origin. The relatively low number and heterogeneity of intestinal transplant patients limited the conclusions. Early after transplant, peak levels of circulating GvH clones were associated with declines in HvG clones.

Libraries were built with the immunoSEQ multiplex PCR assay. For most patients, genomic DNA was subjected to high-throughput TCR-beta CDR3 sequencing by Adaptive Biotechnologies. Per the authors' processing: Adaptive's ImmunoSEQ software was the source of the TCR sequencing data for approximately 18 patients, while a few other patients were processed with MiXCR and VDJtools. CDR3 nucleotide sequences shared between donor and recipient were removed because their origin could not be assigned. To be classed as alloreactive, a clone needed at least 2-fold expansion over unstimulated cells and a minimum CFSE-low frequency of 0.002% (template counts) or 0.001% (read counts). Clones were considered mappable if detected in sequenced pre-transplant spleen, lymph node, or MLR CFSE-low populations of the donor or recipient. Cumulative frequency of alloreactive clones was calculated as a percentage of all sequences weighted by copy number. Not all clones reach the TCRdb copy of this immuneACCESS table, which keeps in-frame sequences only. Checked studies attribute under half of the gap to unresolved V genes and leave the rest unexplained. V and J calls and clone size follow that table, whereas D and trimming were derived from the DNA. Across this sample there are about 97,000 clones, with 80% to 95% seen only once. The ten largest account for more than 15% of the sample.

Blood samples were collected up to 4 times in the first month after transplant and then at least monthly when available. Including the terminal cysteine and phenylalanine, the CDR3 comprises 15 residues. CDR3 DNA is the only sequence kept; it has 45 bases, read in frame from the first base. CDR1 and CDR2, per the germline V gene, are SGHNT and YENEEA. V drops 1 base and J drops 2 bases, leaving 12 bases in between. On this clone itself: Its antigen is currently not known. Per-base quality was not reported, and no clone a single base away is much larger than it.

The receptor was isolated from a human patient who received an intestinal transplant, so some T cells may come from the graft donor. The specimen was PBMCs, collected about 450 days after intestinal transplant. The rearranged segments are TRBV11-3 and TRBJ2-7; tentative D gene TRBD2, with 6 bases matching. The DNA reads as follows: TGTGCCAGCAGCTTAGGGGCGGGGTCGGCCTACGAGCAGTACTTC. Its translation reads: CASSLGAGSAYEQYF.